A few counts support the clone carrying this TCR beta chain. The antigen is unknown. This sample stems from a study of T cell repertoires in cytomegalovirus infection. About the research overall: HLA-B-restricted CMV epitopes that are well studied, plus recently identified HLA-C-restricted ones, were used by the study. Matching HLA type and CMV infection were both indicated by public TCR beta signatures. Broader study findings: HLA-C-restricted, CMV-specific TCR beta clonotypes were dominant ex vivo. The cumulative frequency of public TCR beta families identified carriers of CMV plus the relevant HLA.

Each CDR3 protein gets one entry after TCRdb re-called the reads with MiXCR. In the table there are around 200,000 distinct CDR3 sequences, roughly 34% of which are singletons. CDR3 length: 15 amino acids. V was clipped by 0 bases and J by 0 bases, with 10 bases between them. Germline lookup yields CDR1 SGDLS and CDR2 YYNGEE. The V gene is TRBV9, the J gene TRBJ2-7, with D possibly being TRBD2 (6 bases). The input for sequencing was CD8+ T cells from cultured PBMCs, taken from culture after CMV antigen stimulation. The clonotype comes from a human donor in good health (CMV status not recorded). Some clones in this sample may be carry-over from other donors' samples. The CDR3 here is CASSVDRGSSYEQYF. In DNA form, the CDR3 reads TGTGCCAGCAGCGTAGATCGGGGGAGCTCCTACGAGCAGTACTTC. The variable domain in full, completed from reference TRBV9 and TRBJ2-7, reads DSGVTQTPKHLITATGQRVTLRCSPRSGDLSVYWYQQSLDQGLQFLIQYYNGEERAKGNILERFSAQQFPDLHSELNLSSLELGDSALYFCASSVDRGSSYEQYFGPGTRLTVT.